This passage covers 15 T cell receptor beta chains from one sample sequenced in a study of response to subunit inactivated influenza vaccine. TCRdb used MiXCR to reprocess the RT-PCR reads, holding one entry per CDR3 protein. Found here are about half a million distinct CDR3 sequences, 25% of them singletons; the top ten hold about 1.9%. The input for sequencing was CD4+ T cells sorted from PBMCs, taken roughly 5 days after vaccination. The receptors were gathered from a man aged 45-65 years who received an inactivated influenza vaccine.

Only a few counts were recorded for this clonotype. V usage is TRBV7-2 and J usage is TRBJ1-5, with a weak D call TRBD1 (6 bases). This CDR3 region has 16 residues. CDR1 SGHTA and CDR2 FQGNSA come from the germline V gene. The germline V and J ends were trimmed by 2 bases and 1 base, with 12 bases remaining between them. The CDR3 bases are TGTGCCAGCAGCTTATCGGGGGGGCTAAGCAATCAGCCCCAGCATTTT. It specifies CASSLSGGLSNQPQHF.

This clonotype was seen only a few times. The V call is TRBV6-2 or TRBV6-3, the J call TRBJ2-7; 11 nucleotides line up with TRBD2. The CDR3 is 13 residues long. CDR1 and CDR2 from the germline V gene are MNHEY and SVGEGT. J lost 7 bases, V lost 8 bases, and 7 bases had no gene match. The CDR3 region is CASERTSGREQYF. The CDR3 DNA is TGTGCCAGCGAACGGACTAGCGGGCGAGAGCAGTACTTC.

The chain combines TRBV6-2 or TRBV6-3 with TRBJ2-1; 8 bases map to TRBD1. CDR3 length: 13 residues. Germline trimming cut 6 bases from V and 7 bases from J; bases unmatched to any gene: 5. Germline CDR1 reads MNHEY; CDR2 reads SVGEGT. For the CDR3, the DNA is TGTGCCAGCAGACCAGGGGGCGGGAATGAGCAGTTCTTC. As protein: CASRPGGGNEQFF.

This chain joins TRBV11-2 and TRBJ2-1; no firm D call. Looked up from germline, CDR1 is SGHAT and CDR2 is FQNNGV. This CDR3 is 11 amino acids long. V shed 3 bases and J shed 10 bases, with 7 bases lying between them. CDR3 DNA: TGTGCCAGCAGCTTCTCCGACGAGCAGTTCTTC. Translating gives CASSFSDEQFF.

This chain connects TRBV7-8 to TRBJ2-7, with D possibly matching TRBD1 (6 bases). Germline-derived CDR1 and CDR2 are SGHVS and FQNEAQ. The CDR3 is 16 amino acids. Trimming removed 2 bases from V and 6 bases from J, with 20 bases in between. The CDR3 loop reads CASSLMDHRVKPEQYF. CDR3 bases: TGTGCCAGCAGCTTAATGGACCACAGGGTAAAACCCGAGCAGTACTTC.

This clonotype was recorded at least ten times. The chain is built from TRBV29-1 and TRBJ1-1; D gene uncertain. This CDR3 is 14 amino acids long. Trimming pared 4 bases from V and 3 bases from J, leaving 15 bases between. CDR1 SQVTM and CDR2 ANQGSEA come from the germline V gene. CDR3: CSVGPGASYTEAFF. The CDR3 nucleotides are TGCAGCGTTGGGCCAGGCGCTAGTTACACTGAAGCTTTCTTT.

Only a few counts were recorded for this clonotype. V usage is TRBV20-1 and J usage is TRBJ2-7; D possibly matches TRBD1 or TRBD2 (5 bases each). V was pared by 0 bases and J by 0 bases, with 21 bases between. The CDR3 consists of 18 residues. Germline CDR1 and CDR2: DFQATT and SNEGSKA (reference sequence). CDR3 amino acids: CSARDRTIPDSNSYEQYF. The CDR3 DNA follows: TGCAGTGCTAGAGATCGGACAATCCCGGACTCAAACTCCTACGAGCAGTACTTC.

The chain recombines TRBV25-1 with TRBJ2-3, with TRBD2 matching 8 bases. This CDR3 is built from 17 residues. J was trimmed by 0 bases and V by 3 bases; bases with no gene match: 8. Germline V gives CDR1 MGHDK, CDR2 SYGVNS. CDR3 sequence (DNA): TGTGCCAGCAGTGATCTAGGCCGGGGGGGGAGCACAGATACGCAGTATTTT. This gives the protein CASSDLGRGGSTDTQYF. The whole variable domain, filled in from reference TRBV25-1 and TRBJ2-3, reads EADIYQTPRYLVIGTGKKITLECSQTMGHDKMYWYQQDPGMELHLIHYSYGVNSTEKGDLSSESTVSRIRTEHFPLTLESARPSHTSQYLCASSDLGRGGSTDTQYFGPGTRLTVL.

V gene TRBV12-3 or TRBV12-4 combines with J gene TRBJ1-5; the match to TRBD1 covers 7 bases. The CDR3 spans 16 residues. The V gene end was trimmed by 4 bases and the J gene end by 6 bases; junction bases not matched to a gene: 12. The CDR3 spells CASSSYSGGSRQPQHF. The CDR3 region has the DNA TGTGCCAGCAGTTCCTATTCAGGGGGATCTCGTCAGCCCCAGCATTTT.

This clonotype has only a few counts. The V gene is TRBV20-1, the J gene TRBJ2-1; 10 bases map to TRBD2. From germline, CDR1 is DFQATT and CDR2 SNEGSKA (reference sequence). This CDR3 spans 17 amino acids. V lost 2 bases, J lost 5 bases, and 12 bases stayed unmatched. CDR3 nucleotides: TGCAGTGCTAGACGGGGCGTCAGGCTAGCGGGAGACAATGAGCAGTTCTTC. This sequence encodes CSARRGVRLAGDNEQFF.

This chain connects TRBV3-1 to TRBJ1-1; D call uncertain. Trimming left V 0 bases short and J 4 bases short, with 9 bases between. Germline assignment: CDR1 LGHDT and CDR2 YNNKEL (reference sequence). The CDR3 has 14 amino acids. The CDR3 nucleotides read TGTGCCAGCAGCCAAGATTGGAGGGCCACTGAAGCTTTCTTT. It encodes CASSQDWRATEAFF.

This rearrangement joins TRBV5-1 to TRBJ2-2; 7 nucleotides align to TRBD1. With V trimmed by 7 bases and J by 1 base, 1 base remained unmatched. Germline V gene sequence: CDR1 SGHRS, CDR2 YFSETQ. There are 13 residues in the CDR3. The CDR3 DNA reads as TGCGCCAGCGGACAGGAGAACACCGGGGAGCTGTTTTTT. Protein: CASGQENTGELFF.

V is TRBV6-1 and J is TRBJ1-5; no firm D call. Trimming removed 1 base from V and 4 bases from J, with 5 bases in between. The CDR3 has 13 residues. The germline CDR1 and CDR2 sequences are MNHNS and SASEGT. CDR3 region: CASSEDGNQPQHF. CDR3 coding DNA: TGTGCCAGCAGTGAAGACGGGAATCAGCCCCAGCATTTT.

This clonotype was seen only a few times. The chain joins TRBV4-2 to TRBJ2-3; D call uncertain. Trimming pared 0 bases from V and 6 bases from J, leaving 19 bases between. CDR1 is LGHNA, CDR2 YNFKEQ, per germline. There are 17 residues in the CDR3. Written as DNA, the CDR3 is TGTGCCAGCAGCCAAGAGACTTCCCCCAACCTTGTTGATACGCAGTATTTT. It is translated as CASSQETSPNLVDTQYF.

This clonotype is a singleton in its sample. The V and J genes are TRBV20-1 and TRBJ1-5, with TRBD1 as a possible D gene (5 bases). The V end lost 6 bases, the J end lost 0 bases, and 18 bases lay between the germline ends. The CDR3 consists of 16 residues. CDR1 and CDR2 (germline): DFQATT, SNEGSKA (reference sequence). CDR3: CSARPGGGASNQPQHF. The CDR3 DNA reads TGCAGTGCCCGACCGGGGGGTGGGGCTAGCAATCAGCCCCAGCATTTT.